This passage covers 6 T cell receptor beta chains from one sample sequenced in a study of T cells after yellow fever vaccination. A single record per CDR3 protein comes from TCRdb applying MiXCR to the 5' RACE reads. Among about 400,000 distinct CDR3 sequences, roughly 10% were seen once, and the ten largest hold around 19%. Source: PBMCs, taken on the day of the first yellow fever vaccination. Source of these receptors: a man younger than 35 who received the YFV17D yellow fever vaccine.

The V gene is TRBV10-3, the J gene TRBJ2-5, with D tentatively TRBD2 (6 bases). Trimming stripped 5 bases from V and 3 bases from J, with 7 bases between. Germline CDR1 is ENHRY and CDR2 is SYGVKD. The length of the CDR3 is 12 residues. The CDR3 region has the DNA TGTGCCATCAGTTGGGGGGAAGAGACCCAGTACTTC. It is translated as CAISWGEETQYF.

This chain uses TRBV15 with TRBJ1-4; perhaps TRBD1 as D (5 bases). In germline, CDR1 is LNHNV, CDR2 YYDKDF (reference sequence). The CDR3 is 13 residues long. V was cut by 8 bases and J by 7 bases, with 14 bases left in between. In DNA form, the CDR3 reads TGTGCCACCGGGGCCCGCCTCGGTGAAAAACTGTTTTTT. Protein: CATGARLGEKLFF.

This clonotype was counted many times. The V call is TRBV29-1, the J call TRBJ2-2, with D unresolved. Germline CDR1 reads SQVTM; CDR2 reads ANQGSEA. Trimming removed 5 bases at V and 6 bases at J, with 10 bases between. CDR3 length: 12 amino acids. The CDR3 DNA follows: TGCAGCGTTACCCCTCGCGCCGGGGAGCTGTTTTTT. This codes for CSVTPRAGELFF.

This clonotype turned up a few times. CDR3 region: CASSYTGVEETQYF. The CDR3 DNA follows: TGTGCCAGCAGCTACACAGGGGTTGAAGAGACCCAGTACTTC. The gene calls are TRBV27 and TRBJ2-5; 7 bases agree with TRBD1. The CDR3 is 14 residues long. CDR1 and CDR2 (germline): MNHEY, SMNVEV (reference sequence). Losses at the gene ends were 6 bases for V and 3 bases for J; bases not matched to a gene: 7.

There are many counts of this clonotype. The chain employs TRBV24-1 and TRBJ1-1; no clear D. Trimming removed 4 bases from V and 5 bases from J, with 10 bases in between. Germline V CDR1 and CDR2: KGHDR, SFDVKD. The CDR3 loop spans 13 amino acids. The CDR3 coding sequence is TGTGCCACCAGTGAGCCAGGAGGGACTGAAGCTTTCTTT. Its protein product is CATSEPGGTEAFF.

In its sample, this clonotype was seen a few times. The V and J genes are TRBV6-1 and TRBJ1-1; no clear D gene. The CDR3 is 15 amino acids. The germline gives CDR1 MNHNS, CDR2 SASEGT. V was shortened by 5 bases and J by 3 bases, with 16 bases between the two germline ends. Here the CDR3 reads CASSPQTGPYTEAFF. The DNA of the CDR3 is TGTGCCAGCAGTCCGCAAACCGGGCCGTACACTGAAGCTTTCTTT.